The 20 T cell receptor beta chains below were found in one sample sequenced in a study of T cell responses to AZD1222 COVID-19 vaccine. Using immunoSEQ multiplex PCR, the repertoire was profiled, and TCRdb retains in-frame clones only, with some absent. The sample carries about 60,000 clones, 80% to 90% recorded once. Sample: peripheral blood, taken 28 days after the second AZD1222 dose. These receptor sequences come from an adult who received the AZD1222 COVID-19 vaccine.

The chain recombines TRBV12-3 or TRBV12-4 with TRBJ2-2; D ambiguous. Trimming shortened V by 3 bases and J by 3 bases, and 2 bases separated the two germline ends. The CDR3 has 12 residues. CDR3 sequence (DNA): TGTGCCAGCAGTTTTTACACCGGGGAGCTGTTTTTT. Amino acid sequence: CASSFYTGELFF.

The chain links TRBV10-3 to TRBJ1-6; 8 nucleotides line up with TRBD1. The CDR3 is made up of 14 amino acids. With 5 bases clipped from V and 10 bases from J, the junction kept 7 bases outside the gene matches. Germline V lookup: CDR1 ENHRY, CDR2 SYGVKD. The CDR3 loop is CAISSGQGRSPLHF. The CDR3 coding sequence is TGTGCCATCAGTTCTGGACAGGGCAGATCACCCCTCCACTTT.

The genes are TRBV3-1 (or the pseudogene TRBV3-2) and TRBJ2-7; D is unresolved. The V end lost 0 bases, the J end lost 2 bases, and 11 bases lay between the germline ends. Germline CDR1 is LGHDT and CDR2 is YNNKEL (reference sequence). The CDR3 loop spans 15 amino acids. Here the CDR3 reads CASSQDWRLTYEQYF. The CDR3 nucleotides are TGTGCCAGCAGCCAAGACTGGCGGTTGACCTACGAGCAGTACTTC.

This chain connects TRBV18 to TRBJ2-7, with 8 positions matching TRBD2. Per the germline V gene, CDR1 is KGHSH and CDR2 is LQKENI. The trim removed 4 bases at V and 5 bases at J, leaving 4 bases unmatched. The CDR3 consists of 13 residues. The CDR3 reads CASSLAGTDEQYF. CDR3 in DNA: TGTGCCAGCTCACTAGCGGGAACCGACGAGCAGTACTTC.

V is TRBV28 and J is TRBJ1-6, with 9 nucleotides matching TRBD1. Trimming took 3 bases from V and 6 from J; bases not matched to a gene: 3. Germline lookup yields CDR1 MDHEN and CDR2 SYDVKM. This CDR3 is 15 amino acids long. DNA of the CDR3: TGTGCCAGCAGTTTCGGGACAGGGCTTAATTCACCCCTCCACTTT. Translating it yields CASSFGTGLNSPLHF.

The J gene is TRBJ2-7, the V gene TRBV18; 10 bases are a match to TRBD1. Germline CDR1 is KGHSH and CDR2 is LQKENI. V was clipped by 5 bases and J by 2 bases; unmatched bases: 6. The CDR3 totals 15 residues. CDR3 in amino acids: CASSSGQGITYEQYF. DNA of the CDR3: TGTGCCAGCTCATCGGGACAGGGGATCACCTACGAGCAGTACTTC.

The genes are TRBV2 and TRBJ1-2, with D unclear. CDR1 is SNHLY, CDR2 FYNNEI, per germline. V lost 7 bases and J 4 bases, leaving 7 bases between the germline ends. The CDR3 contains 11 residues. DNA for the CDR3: TGTGCCAGCAATGCCCTCTATGGCTACACCTTC. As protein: CASNALYGYTF.

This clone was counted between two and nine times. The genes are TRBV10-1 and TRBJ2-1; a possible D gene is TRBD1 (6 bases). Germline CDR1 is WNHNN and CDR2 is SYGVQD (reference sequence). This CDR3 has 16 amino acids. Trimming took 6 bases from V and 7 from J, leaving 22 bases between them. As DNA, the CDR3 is TGCGCCAGCAGGAACCGCCGGGACACACTAGTAAATGAGCAGTTCTTC. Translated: CASRNRRDTLVNEQFF.

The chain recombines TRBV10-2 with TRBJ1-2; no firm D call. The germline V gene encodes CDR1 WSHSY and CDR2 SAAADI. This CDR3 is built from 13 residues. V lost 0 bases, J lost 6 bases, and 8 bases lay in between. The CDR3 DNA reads TGCGCCAGCAGTGAGTCAGGCAGAGATGGCTACACCTTC. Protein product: CASSESGRDGYTF.

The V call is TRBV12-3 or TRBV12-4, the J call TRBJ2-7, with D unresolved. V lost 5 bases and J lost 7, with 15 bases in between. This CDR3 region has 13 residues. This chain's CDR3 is CASSAQVGGEQYF. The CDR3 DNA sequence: TGTGCCAGCAGTGCCCAAGTGGGTGGGGAGCAGTACTTC.

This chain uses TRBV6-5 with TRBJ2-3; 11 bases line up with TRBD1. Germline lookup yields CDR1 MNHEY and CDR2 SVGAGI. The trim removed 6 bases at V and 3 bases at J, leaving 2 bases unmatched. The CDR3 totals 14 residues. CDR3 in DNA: TGTGCCAGCAGCGGACAGGGGGCGACAGATACGCAGTATTTT. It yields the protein CASSGQGATDTQYF.

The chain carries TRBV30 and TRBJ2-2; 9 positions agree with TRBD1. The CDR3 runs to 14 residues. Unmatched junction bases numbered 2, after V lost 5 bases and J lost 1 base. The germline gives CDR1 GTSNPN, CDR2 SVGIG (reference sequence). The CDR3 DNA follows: TGTGCCTGGGGGACAGGGATGAACACCGGGGAGCTGTTTTTT. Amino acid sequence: CAWGTGMNTGELFF.

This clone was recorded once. The CDR3 bases are TGTGCCAGCTCACCACCTACGACAGGGGGAGATACGCAGTATTTT. This sequence encodes CASSPPTTGGDTQYF. V gene TRBV18 combines with J gene TRBJ2-3; TRBD1 aligns across 9 bases. V dropped 0 bases and J dropped 5; count of bases not matched to a gene: 3. Per germline, CDR1 KGHSH and CDR2 LQKENI. The CDR3 is 15 amino acids.

In nucleotides, the CDR3 is TGTGCCACCAGCAGAGTCGGGGCGGGAGCATCCTACGAGCAGTACTTC. This translates into CATSRVGAGASYEQYF. The chain links TRBV15 to TRBJ2-7; 7 bases line up with TRBD2. V trimming: 1 base; J trimming: 1 base; junction bases outside the gene matches: 7. The germline V gene encodes CDR1 LNHNV and CDR2 YYDKDF (reference sequence). This CDR3 contains 16 residues.

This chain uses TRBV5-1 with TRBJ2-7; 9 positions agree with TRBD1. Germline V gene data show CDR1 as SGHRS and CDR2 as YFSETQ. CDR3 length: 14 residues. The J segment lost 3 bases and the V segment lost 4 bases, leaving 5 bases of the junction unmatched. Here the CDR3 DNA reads TGCGCCAGCAGCACCGGGACAGGGATCTACGAGCAGTACTTC. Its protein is CASSTGTGIYEQYF.

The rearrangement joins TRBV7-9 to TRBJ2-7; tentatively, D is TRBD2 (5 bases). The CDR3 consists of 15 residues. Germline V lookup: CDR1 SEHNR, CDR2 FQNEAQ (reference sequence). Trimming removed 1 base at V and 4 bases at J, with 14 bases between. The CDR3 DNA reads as TGTGCCAGCAGCTTAGGGGGTACGGGGTCATACGAGCAGTACTTC. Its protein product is CASSLGGTGSYEQYF. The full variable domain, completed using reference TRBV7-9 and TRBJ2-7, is DTGVSQNPRHKITKRGQNVTFRCDPISEHNRLYWYRQTLGQGPEFLTYFQNEAQLEKSRLLSDRFSAERPKGSFSTLEIQRTEQGDSAMYLCASSLGGTGSYEQYFGPGTRLTVT.

The CDR3 bases are TGTGCCAGTAAGAGGGGACCGGGACACGGACAGCCCCAGCATTTT. Protein product: CASKRGPGHGQPQHF. The chain uses TRBV19 and TRBJ1-5; D is perhaps TRBD1 (6 bases). Trimming took 7 bases from V and 7 from J, leaving 20 bases between them. The germline CDR1 and CDR2 sequences are LNHDA and SQIVND (reference sequence). The CDR3 totals 15 residues. The complete variable domain, with remaining parts taken from reference TRBV19 and TRBJ1-5, reads DGGITQSPKYLFRKEGQNVTLSCEQNLNHDAMYWYRQDPGQGLRLIYYSQIVNDFQKGDIAEGYSVSREKKESFPLTVTSAQKNPTAFYLCASKRGPGHGQPQHFGDGTRLSIL.

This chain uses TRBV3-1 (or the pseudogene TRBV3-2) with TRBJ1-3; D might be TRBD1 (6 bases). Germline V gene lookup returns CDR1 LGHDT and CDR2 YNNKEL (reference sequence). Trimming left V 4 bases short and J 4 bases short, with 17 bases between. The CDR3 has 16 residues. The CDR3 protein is CASSPRGASGGNTIYF. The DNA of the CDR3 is TGTGCCAGCAGCCCGAGGGGGGCCTCGGGAGGAAACACCATATATTTT.

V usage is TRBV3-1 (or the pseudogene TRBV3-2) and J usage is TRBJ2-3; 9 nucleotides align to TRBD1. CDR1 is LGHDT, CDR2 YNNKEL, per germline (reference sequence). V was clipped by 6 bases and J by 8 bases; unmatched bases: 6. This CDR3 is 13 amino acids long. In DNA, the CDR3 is TGTGCCAGCAGGATGGGACAGGGTGGTACGCAGTATTTT. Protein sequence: CASRMGQGGTQYF.

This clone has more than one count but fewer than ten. CDR3 amino acids: CASSAGLAVGRETQYF. The CDR3 DNA follows: TGTGCCAGCAGTGCGGGACTAGCGGTAGGAAGGGAGACCCAGTACTTC. The J gene is TRBJ2-5, the V gene TRBV27, with 11 bases lining up with TRBD2. The CDR3 loop spans 16 amino acids. Germline loops: CDR1 MNHEY, CDR2 SMNVEV (reference sequence). The J segment lost 5 bases and the V segment lost 5 bases, leaving 10 bases of the junction unmatched.